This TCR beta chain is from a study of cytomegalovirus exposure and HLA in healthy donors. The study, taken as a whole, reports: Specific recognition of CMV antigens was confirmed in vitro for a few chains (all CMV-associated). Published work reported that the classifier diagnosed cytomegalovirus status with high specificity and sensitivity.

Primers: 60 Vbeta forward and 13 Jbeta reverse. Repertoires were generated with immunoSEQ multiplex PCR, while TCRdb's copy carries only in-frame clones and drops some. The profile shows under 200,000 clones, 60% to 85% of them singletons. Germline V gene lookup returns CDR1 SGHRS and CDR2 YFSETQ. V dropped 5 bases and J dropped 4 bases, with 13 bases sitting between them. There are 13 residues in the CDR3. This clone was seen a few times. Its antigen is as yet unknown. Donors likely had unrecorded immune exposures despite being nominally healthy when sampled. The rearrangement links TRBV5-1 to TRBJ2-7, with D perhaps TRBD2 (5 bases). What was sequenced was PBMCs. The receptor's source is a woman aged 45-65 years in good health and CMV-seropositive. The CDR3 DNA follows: TGCGCCAGCAGAGTGGGAGACCCGTACGAGCAGTACTTC. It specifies CASRVGDPYEQYF.